One sample yielded the 9 T cell receptor beta chains listed below, sequenced in a study of blood T cell repertoires in COVID-19. Sequencing was performed with immunoSEQ multiplex PCR; in TCRdb, only in-frame clones are kept and a portion is missing. The sample yields approximately 56,000 clones, about nine tenths seen once. The sample comprised peripheral blood. These receptors all stem from an elderly man with active or convalescent COVID-19.

V usage is TRBV7-2 and J usage is TRBJ2-1, with 11 bases aligning to TRBD2. V trimming: 2 bases; J trimming: 3 bases; junction bases outside the gene matches: 3. This CDR3 contains 16 residues. Germline V gene sequence: CDR1 SGHTA, CDR2 FQGNSA. CDR3 sequence reads: CASSLLGLAVYNEQFF. For the CDR3, the DNA is TGTGCCAGCAGCTTATTGGGACTAGCGGTCTACAATGAGCAGTTCTTC. Using reference TRBV7-2 and TRBJ2-1 for the parts outside the CDR3, the full variable domain is GAGVSQSPSNKVTEKGKDVELRCDPISGHTALYWYRQSLGQGLEFLIYFQGNSAPDKSGLPSDRFSAERTGGSVSTLTIQRTQQEDSAVYLCASSLLGLAVYNEQFFGPGTRLTVL.

The CDR3 protein is CASSNFAGSTDTQYF. DNA for the CDR3: TGCGCCAGCAGTAACTTTGCGGGCAGCACAGATACGCAGTATTTT. The chain uses TRBV5-1 and TRBJ2-3, with D perhaps matching TRBD2 (5 bases). Germline CDR1 reads SGHRS; CDR2 reads YFSETQ. Trimming shortened V by 5 bases and J by 0 bases, and 13 bases separated the two germline ends. This CDR3 comprises 15 residues.

Written as DNA, the CDR3 is TGTGCCAGTAGTCGGGAGACTAGCGGGAGGGCCGGTTTGGAGACCCAGTACTTC. As protein: CASSRETSGRAGLETQYF. The chain recombines TRBV19 with TRBJ2-5; the match to TRBD2 covers 14 bases. Trimming at V came to 5 bases and at J to 5 bases, leaving 13 bases not matched to a gene. The CDR3 is made up of 18 amino acids. CDR1 and CDR2 from the germline V gene are LNHDA and SQIVND (reference sequence).

A single count supports this clone. V is TRBV5-4 and J is TRBJ2-3; no reliable D call. The CDR3 covers 12 residues. The V and J ends lost 3 bases and 2 bases respectively, with 4 bases between them. The germline gives CDR1 SGHNT, CDR2 YYREEE (reference sequence). The CDR3 nucleotides are TGTGCCAGCAGCTCTACCACAGATACGCAGTATTTT. It codes for CASSSTTDTQYF.

The chain couples TRBV28 to TRBJ2-1, with 14 bases aligning to TRBD2. V shed 4 bases and J 9 bases; nucleotides not matched to a gene: 8. Germline-derived CDR1 and CDR2 are MDHEN and SYDVKM. There are 16 residues in the CDR3. CDR3 amino acids: CASSSPGLAGVGEQFF. The CDR3 nucleotides are TGTGCCAGCAGTTCCCCGGGACTAGCGGGAGTAGGTGAGCAGTTCTTC.

The chain employs TRBV5-1 and TRBJ2-2; D is possibly TRBD1 (5 bases). Germline V gene data show CDR1 as SGHRS and CDR2 as YFSETQ. This CDR3 contains 15 residues. Deletions cut 2 bases from V and 5 bases from J, with 13 bases between. The CDR3 spells CASSLRQGKTGELFF. CDR3 in DNA: TGCGCCAGCAGCTTACGGCAGGGAAAAACCGGGGAGCTGTTTTTT. The entire variable domain, with the rest obtained from reference TRBV5-1 and TRBJ2-2, is as follows: KAGVTQTPRYLIKTRGQQVTLSCSPISGHRSVSWYQQTPGQGLQFLFEYFSETQRNKGNFPGRFSGRQFSNSRSEMNVSTLELGDSALYLCASSLRQGKTGELFFGEGSRLTVL.

V gene TRBV6-5 combines with J gene TRBJ2-2, with D perhaps matching TRBD1 (6 bases). V lost 0 bases to trimming and J lost 6 bases, with 8 bases between them. Germline CDR1 MNHEY, CDR2 SVGAGI. The CDR3 runs to 14 residues. The CDR3 spells CASSYSGGPGELFF. The CDR3 DNA reads as TGTGCCAGCAGTTACTCTGGGGGCCCCGGGGAGCTGTTTTTT.

Points on this clone: The identical CDR3 is also encoded by other nucleotide sequences in the sample. J is TRBJ2-3 and V is TRBV21-1; TRBD2 reflects the table's D call only, with no check against the DNA. TRBV21-1 is a recognized pseudogene. The CDR3 is 17 amino acids. In DNA form, the CDR3 reads TGTGCCAGCAGCAAAGAGTCGGAGGCGGGAGCGCCAGATACGCAGTATTTT. Translation: CASSKESEAGAPDTQYF.

V and J are TRBV28 and TRBJ2-7; the match to TRBD1 covers 8 bases. The junction had 9 bases not matched to a gene; V was cut back by 5 bases and J by 0 bases. CDR1 is MDHEN, CDR2 SYDVKM, per germline. The CDR3 spans 16 residues. In DNA form, the CDR3 reads TGTGCCAGCAGTCCCCATGGACAGGGCGCCTCCTACGAGCAGTACTTC. Translation: CASSPHGQGASYEQYF. Full variable domain (missing parts from reference TRBV28 and TRBJ2-7): DVKVTQSSRYLVKRTGEKVFLECVQDMDHENMFWYRQDPGLGLRLIYFSYDVKMKEKGDIPEGYSVSREKKERFSLILESASTNQTSMYLCASSPHGQGASYEQYFGPGTRLTVT.